What follows are 17 T cell receptor beta chains derived from one specimen sequenced in a study of cytomegalovirus exposure and HLA in healthy donors. Primers included in the PCR were 60 Vbeta and 13 Jbeta primers. Libraries were prepared by immunoSEQ multiplex PCR; TCRdb keeps only in-frame clonotypes and omits some of them. The repertoire has 90,000 to 140,000 clones, around 86% of them found once; the top ten carry approximately 6.9%. The specimen was PBMCs. Every receptor here comes from a man aged 25 to 45 in good health and CMV-seropositive.

This chain joins TRBV14 and TRBJ1-1; no clear D. Germline-derived CDR1 and CDR2 are SGHDN and FVKESK. V lost 1 base and J lost 4, with 16 bases in between. CDR3 length: 16 amino acids. The chain's CDR3 is CASSQVWRGLSTEAFF. Written as DNA, the CDR3 is TGTGCCAGCAGCCAAGTTTGGCGGGGATTGAGCACTGAAGCTTTCTTT.

The rearrangement links TRBV4-1 to TRBJ1-1, with D perhaps matching TRBD1 (6 bases). Trimming took off 0 bases at V and 5 bases at J, with 13 bases between the two ends. CDR3 length: 15 residues. Per germline, CDR1 MGHRA and CDR2 YSYEKL. CDR3 DNA sequence: TGCGCCAGCAGCCAAGACAACAGGGTGGAAACTGAAGCTTTCTTT. It is translated as CASSQDNRVETEAFF.

The chain recombines TRBV30 with TRBJ1-2; no clear D gene. This CDR3 is built from 13 residues. The V end lost 2 bases, the J end lost 4 bases, and 11 bases lay between the germline ends. Looked up from germline, CDR1 is GTSNPN and CDR2 is SVGIG (reference sequence). The CDR3 sequence is CAWSKSLGYGYTF. In DNA, the CDR3 is TGTGCCTGGAGTAAGTCACTAGGCTATGGCTACACCTTC.

The sample holds one count of this clone. The chain is built from TRBV5-6 and TRBJ1-2, with TRBD1 matching 8 bases. With V trimmed by 0 bases and J by 0 bases, 4 bases remained unmatched. Germline CDR1 and CDR2: SGHDT and YYEEEE. The CDR3 loop spans 16 amino acids. CDR3 in DNA: TGTGCCAGCAGCTTGGAACAGGGGGTAGCTAACTATGGCTACACCTTC. Its translation is CASSLEQGVANYGYTF.

The genes are TRBV10-3 and TRBJ1-2, with a weak D call TRBD1 (5 bases). V lost 4 bases and J lost 5, with 20 bases in between. This CDR3 is built from 16 residues. CDR1 ENHRY and CDR2 SYGVKD come from the germline V gene. DNA for the CDR3: TGTGCCATCAGTGGGGTTAAGGGGCGCGGAGAGTATGGCTACACCTTC. Amino acids: CAISGVKGRGEYGYTF.

The gene calls are TRBV7-9 and TRBJ1-1; D is ambiguous. There are 12 residues in the CDR3. Germline V gene sequence: CDR1 SEHNR, CDR2 FQNEAQ (reference sequence). The ends were cut back, 2 bases at V and 7 bases at J, with 8 bases in the middle. DNA for the CDR3: TGTGCCAGCAGCTTATTAGGCGGTGAAGCTTTCTTT. Translating it yields CASSLLGGEAFF.

Note on this clone: The junction differs from germline at one of its ends, possibly a read error. The chain couples TRBV30 to TRBJ1-4, with TRBD1 matching over 7 bases. Germline CDR1 and CDR2: GTSNPN and SVGIG (reference sequence). This CDR3 region has 17 residues. The CDR3 is CAWSAKLGTATNGKLFF. CDR3 nucleotides: TGTGCCTGGAGTGCCAAGCTGGGGACAGCAACTAATGGAAAACTGTTTTTT.

This clone was found once. V usage is TRBV29-1 and J usage is TRBJ1-2; 7 bases align to TRBD1. The CDR3 is made up of 12 amino acids. The germline V gene encodes CDR1 SQVTM and CDR2 ANQGSEA. V shed 6 bases and J 2 bases; nucleotides not matched to a gene: 3. DNA for the CDR3: TGCAGCGTGCGACAGGGAAACTATGGCTACACCTTC. This sequence encodes CSVRQGNYGYTF.

As DNA, the CDR3 is TGTGCCAGCAGTTTATGGGGCTACGGCACAGATACGCAGTATTTT. Its protein is CASSLWGYGTDTQYF. The V call is TRBV27, the J call TRBJ2-3, with TRBD1 as a possible D gene (5 bases). This CDR3 comprises 15 residues. Per the germline V gene, CDR1 is MNHEY and CDR2 is SMNVEV (reference sequence). The V end was cut by 1 base, the J end by 1 base, with 9 bases between.

The chain combines TRBV5-4 with TRBJ2-7; perhaps TRBD1 as D (5 bases). The CDR3 spans 14 residues. Trimming cost V 4 bases and J 5 bases, with 16 bases left between them. CDR1 is SGHNT and CDR2 is YYREEE in the germline V gene (reference sequence). The CDR3 loop reads CASSQGAGNHEQYF. The CDR3 nucleotides read TGTGCCAGCAGCCAAGGGGCAGGGAACCACGAGCAGTACTTC.

The rearrangement uses TRBV5-6 and TRBJ1-2; possibly TRBD1 for D (6 bases). This CDR3 has 13 residues. Germline values: CDR1 SGHDT, CDR2 YYEEEE. V dropped 4 bases and J dropped 4 bases, with 11 bases sitting between them. CDR3 DNA: TGTGCCAGCAGCCCCCAGACAGGCTATGGCTACACCTTC. Translated, it gives CASSPQTGYGYTF.

The chain uses TRBV27 and TRBJ2-5; D is perhaps TRBD2 (5 bases). The CDR3 runs 13 residues. Trimming removed 2 bases at V and 5 bases at J, with 9 bases between. Per germline, CDR1 MNHEY and CDR2 SMNVEV (reference sequence). The CDR3 is CASSLNRGETQYF. Here the CDR3 DNA reads TGTGCCAGCAGTTTAAATCGGGGTGAGACCCAGTACTTC.

The rearrangement uses TRBV27 and TRBJ1-1; D perhaps matches TRBD1 (6 bases). Deletions cut 1 base from V and 0 bases from J, with 12 bases between. Germline V CDR1 and CDR2: MNHEY, SMNVEV (reference sequence). This CDR3 has 16 amino acids. CDR3 region: CASSLFTGIMNTEAFF. CDR3 in DNA: TGTGCCAGCAGTTTATTCACAGGGATAATGAACACTGAAGCTTTCTTT.

This CDR3 reads CASSEKGRRASYQETQYF. The CDR3 DNA follows: TGTGCCAGCAGTGAAAAGGGGCGGAGGGCCTCGTACCAAGAGACCCAGTACTTC. The chain has TRBV6-1 and TRBJ2-5; a weak D match, TRBD2 (6 bases). CDR3 length equals 18 residues. Looked up from germline, CDR1 is MNHNS and CDR2 is SASEGT. The V end was cut by 2 bases, the J end by 0 bases, with 19 bases between.

The rearrangement links TRBV25-1 to TRBJ1-6; no firm D call. The CDR3 extends over 15 amino acids. Deletions cut 4 bases from V and 6 bases from J, with 13 bases between. Germline V lookup: CDR1 MGHDK, CDR2 SYGVNS. Here the CDR3 reads CASSAPTGGNSPLHF. CDR3 bases: TGTGCCAGCAGTGCCCCGACCGGCGGTAATTCACCCCTCCACTTT.

This clone has a handful of counts. V is TRBV5-6 and J is TRBJ1-1; D possibly corresponds to TRBD1 (5 bases). Looked up from germline, CDR1 is SGHDT and CDR2 is YYEEEE. Deletions cut 4 bases from V and 5 bases from J, with 12 bases between. The CDR3 has 13 residues. The CDR3 reads CASSAGPGTEAFF. CDR3 bases: TGTGCCAGCAGCGCGGGACCTGGGACTGAAGCTTTCTTT.

The CDR3 DNA is TGTGCCTGGAGTCGAACCAGGGGGCCCTCCTACAATGAGCAGTTCTTC. It specifies CAWSRTRGPSYNEQFF. The rearrangement uses TRBV30 and TRBJ2-1, with 8 nucleotides matching TRBD1. V dropped 2 bases and J dropped 0; count of bases not matched to a gene: 6. This CDR3 contains 16 residues. Germline V CDR1 and CDR2: GTSNPN, SVGIG (reference sequence).